The count of the clone carrying this T cell receptor beta chain is one. This entry is derived from a study of blood T cell repertoires in COVID-19. Cohort 3 recovered donors had two negative PCRs, clearance, or symptom resolution. Germline-derived CDR1 and CDR2 are SGDLS and YYNGEE. This CDR3 region has 14 residues. Trimming pared 0 bases from V and 8 bases from J, leaving 9 bases between. Authors' methods: The assay estimated nucleated cells by amplifying reference gene primers. Assay: immunoSEQ multiplex PCR; the TCRdb copy retains only in-frame clones and omits some. V and J calls and clone size are those listed in that table; D and trimming were worked out from the DNA. The data contain about 300,000 clones, approximately 85% of them singletons.

The clonotype originates from a man aged 25 to 45 who had recovered from COVID-19. This chain joins TRBV9 and TRBJ1-6; D may be TRBD1 (6 bases). The sample was PBMCs or T cells enriched from blood (not recorded which). The CDR3 here is CASSVAGADSPLHF. The DNA of the CDR3 is TGTGCCAGCAGCGTAGCAGGGGCTGATTCACCCCTCCACTTT.